These 5 T cell receptor beta chains came from one sample sequenced in a study of T cells in Graves' hyperthyroidism and ophthalmopathy. Amplification of TCR beta CDR3 regions used RNA as the template. During a first-round RT-PCR of the TCR CDR3, the HTBI primer set was used. TCRdb called the multiplex PCR reads again in MiXCR, with one record for every CDR3 protein. The sample carries around 260,000 distinct CDR3 sequences, around 25% recorded once. Sequencing used blood. The receptor source for this set is a man aged 40-49 years with Graves' hyperthyroidism that later progressed to Graves' ophthalmopathy.

This chain links TRBV5-1 with TRBJ2-7; D possibly corresponds to TRBD1 (5 bases). Germline V gene sequence: CDR1 SGHRS, CDR2 YFSETQ. V was shortened by 0 bases and J by 5 bases, with 15 bases between the two germline ends. The CDR3 runs 15 residues. Here the CDR3 reads CASSLEMMAGHEQYF. For the CDR3, the DNA is TGCGCCAGCAGCTTGGAGATGATGGCAGGGCACGAGCAGTACTTC.

This clonotype was picked up many times. The V and J genes are TRBV5-1 and TRBJ2-7; D is unclear. Germline V gene data show CDR1 as SGHRS and CDR2 as YFSETQ. This CDR3 has 14 amino acids. V was cut by 1 base and J by 3 bases, with 11 bases left in between. The CDR3 here is CASSLSGTNYEQYF. The DNA for the CDR3 is TGCGCCAGCAGCTTGTCCGGCACCAACTACGAGCAGTACTTC.

At least ten counts were recorded for this clonotype. Germline is not matched at one junction end, which may reflect a read error. The rearrangement joins TRBV30 to TRBJ2-7, with 11 positions matching TRBD1. In germline, CDR1 is GTSNPN, CDR2 SVGIG (reference sequence). This CDR3 spans 13 amino acids. The CDR3 DNA sequence: TGTGCCTGGAGGGGGACAGGGGGATACGAGCAGCACTTC. Its protein product is CAWRGTGGYEQHF.

At least ten counts were recorded for this clonotype. The J gene is TRBJ1-5, the V gene TRBV2; the D is unclear. V was pared by 4 bases and J by 9 bases, with 16 bases between. The CDR3 has 14 residues. Germline loops: CDR1 SNHLY, CDR2 FYNNEI. CDR3 protein: CASSAGGSTGPQHF. The CDR3 DNA reads as TGTGCCAGCAGTGCAGGAGGCAGCACGGGGCCCCAGCATTTT.

The rearrangement links TRBV7-8 to TRBJ1-5, with 9 bases matching TRBD1. Germline CDR1 reads SGHVS; CDR2 reads FQNEAQ. Germline trimming cut 3 bases from V and 10 bases from J; bases unmatched to any gene: 10. This CDR3 is built from 15 residues. Here the CDR3 DNA reads TGTGCCAGCAGCTTCTCCGGGACAGGGACACGTCCCCAGCATTTT. This encodes CASSFSGTGTRPQHF. Filled out from reference TRBV7-8 and TRBJ1-5, the complete variable domain reads GAGVSQSPRYKVAKRGQDVALRCDPISGHVSLFWYQQALGQGPEFLTYFQNEAQLDKSGLPSDRFFAERPEGSVSTLKIQRTQQEDSAVYLCASSFSGTGTRPQHFGDGTRLSIL.